This T cell receptor beta chain was captured in a study of blood T cell repertoires in COVID-19. Background on the study: Acute-phase and convalescent COVID-19 samples originated in the United States, Italy and Spain.

The repertoire was sequenced with immunoSEQ multiplex PCR; TCRdb's copy has only in-frame clones and lacks some. This sample has some 72,000 clones, with more than 70% found just once. The germline CDR1 and CDR2 sequences are GTSNPN and SVGIG (reference sequence). This CDR3 spans 13 amino acids. V dropped 3 bases and J dropped 6; count of bases not matched to a gene: 4. Sequenced sample: peripheral blood. This chain joins TRBV30 and TRBJ2-1; the match to TRBD2 covers 8 bases. The TCR sequence derives from a man aged 50 to 59 with COVID-19, enrolled during active disease. The CDR3 nucleotides are TGTGCCTGGAGGGTGACTAGCGTCAATGAGCAGTTCTTC. This encodes CAWRVTSVNEQFF.